These 9 T cell receptor beta chains came from one sample sequenced in a study of OX40 agonist ivuxolimab in advanced cancers. Method: immunoSEQ multiplex PCR; TCRdb's copy keeps in-frame clones and lacks some. The repertoire includes fewer than 90,000 clones, around 90% of them detected once, and 2.5% to 3% sits in the top ten. The sample in question was CD4+ or CD8+ T cells sorted from blood, obtained in a trial of the OX40 agonist ivuxolimab. Receptor source: an adult with an advanced solid tumor such as melanoma, head and neck, liver or kidney cancer.

The count of this clone is one. The chain couples TRBV7-9 to TRBJ2-5, with 10 bases fitting TRBD2. This CDR3 has 13 residues. V shed 8 bases and J 5 bases; nucleotides not matched to a gene: 5. Germline CDR1 reads SEHNR; CDR2 reads FQNEAQ (reference sequence). The CDR3 nucleotides are TGTGCCAGCCGACTAGCGGGTAGCGAGACCCAGTACTTC. It is translated as CASRLAGSETQYF.

This chain uses TRBV27 with TRBJ2-7; D is undetermined. V was pared by 6 bases and J by 0 bases, with 9 bases between. The CDR3 loop spans 13 amino acids. Germline-derived CDR1 and CDR2 are MNHEY and SMNVEV (reference sequence). CDR3 amino acids: CASRFLDSYEQYV. The CDR3 DNA reads TGTGCCAGCAGATTCTTAGACTCCTACGAGCAGTACGTC.

This clone came up once. The gene calls are TRBV4-2 and TRBJ2-1, with 9 bases identical to TRBD2. CDR1 and CDR2 from the germline V gene are LGHNA and YNFKEQ. The trim removed 3 bases at V and 6 bases at J, leaving 9 bases unmatched. The CDR3 is 16 amino acids. Here the CDR3 reads CASSHSGTSTLNEQFF. DNA for the CDR3: TGTGCCAGCAGCCACTCCGGGACTAGCACGCTCAATGAGCAGTTCTTC.

The chain joins TRBV5-8 to TRBJ1-4; the match to TRBD1 covers 9 bases. Germline CDR1 is SGHTS and CDR2 is YDEGEE. The CDR3 contains 14 residues. Trimming removed 5 bases from V and 10 bases from J; junction bases left unmatched: 9. This CDR3 is CASRYRDRVGKLFF. CDR3 nucleotide sequence: TGTGCCAGCAGATACAGGGACAGGGTTGGAAAACTGTTTTTT.

The rearrangement links TRBV28 to TRBJ2-3, with D possibly matching TRBD2 (6 bases). V lost 2 bases, J lost 10 bases, and 16 bases lay in between. The CDR3 has 14 amino acids. CDR1 MDHEN and CDR2 SYDVKM come from the germline V gene. CDR3 nucleotide sequence: TGTGCCAGCAGTTTACTAGGGAGGCATGCGGCGCAGTATTTT. Translation gives CASSLLGRHAAQYF. Based on the CDR3 plus reference TRBV28 and TRBJ2-3, the full variable domain is DVKVTQSSRYLVKRTGEKVFLECVQDMDHENMFWYRQDPGLGLRLIYFSYDVKMKEKGDIPEGYSVSREKKERFSLILESASTNQTSMYLCASSLLGRHAAQYFGPGTRLTVL.

This clone turned up a few times. The genes are TRBV7-2 and TRBJ2-2, with D hard to call. V lost 6 bases to trimming and J lost 1 base, with 12 bases between them. The CDR3 extends over 15 amino acids. Germline V gives CDR1 SGHTA, CDR2 FQGNSA. Here the CDR3 reads CASRGFGWNTGELFF. The DNA of the CDR3 is TGTGCCAGCAGGGGTTTTGGGTGGAACACCGGGGAGCTGTTTTTT.

This clone came up once. The V call is TRBV7-9, the J call TRBJ1-3; weak D call: TRBD1 (5 bases). This CDR3 is 15 amino acids long. The germline V gene has CDR1 SEHNR and CDR2 FQNEAQ (reference sequence). Trimming removed 5 bases at V and 0 bases at J, with 11 bases between. CDR3 nucleotides: TGTGCCAGCAGCGGGACCCTCAACTCTGGAAACACCATATATTTT. It encodes CASSGTLNSGNTIYF.

The chain has TRBV19 and TRBJ1-1, with TRBD1 as a possible D gene (6 bases). The germline CDR1 and CDR2 sequences are LNHDA and SQIVND (reference sequence). Trimming left V 3 bases short and J 3 bases short, with 11 bases between. This CDR3 contains 14 residues. CDR3 residues: CASSIWGADTEAFF. DNA for the CDR3: TGTGCCAGTAGTATCTGGGGGGCCGACACTGAAGCTTTCTTT.

V usage is TRBV18 and J usage is TRBJ1-6; D gene unclear. The V gene's germline CDR1 is KGHSH and CDR2 LQKENI. V was clipped by 1 base and J by 9 bases, with 13 bases between them. The CDR3 consists of 15 residues. The DNA for the CDR3 is TGTGCCAGCTCACCACGGGTGGAGGTGGGTTCACCCCTCCACTTT. Amino acid sequence: CASSPRVEVGSPLHF.